One sample yielded the 3 T cell receptor beta chains listed below, sequenced in a study of blood T cells in healthy people across ages. A second PCR of about 6 to 12 cycles used a sample-barcoded 5' primer and a J-beta primer mix. TCRdb reprocessed the 5' RACE reads with MiXCR, giving one entry per CDR3 protein. The sample holds 1 million or so distinct CDR3 sequences; roughly 24% are singletons and the top ten take around 0.7%. This sample also belongs to another study, concerning T cells of mothers and their children.

The sample comprised blood. The receptors derive from a girl under 10 years old in good health.

The rearrangement uses TRBV27 and TRBJ2-7, with D possibly TRBD1 on 5 matching bases. Germline lookup yields CDR1 MNHEY and CDR2 SMNVEV (reference sequence). V was shortened by 8 bases and J by 4 bases, with 15 bases between the two germline ends. The CDR3 sequence is 13 residues long. The CDR3 nucleotides are TGTGCCAGCTCAACAGGCCAATGGTACGAGCAGTACTTC. It codes for CASSTGQWYEQYF.

V usage is TRBV9 and J usage is TRBJ2-7, with D perhaps matching TRBD2 (6 bases). Germline V gene lookup returns CDR1 SGDLS and CDR2 YYNGEE. CDR3 size: 12 residues. The V end was cut by 7 bases, the J end by 9 bases, with 17 bases between. Here the CDR3 DNA reads TGTGCCAGCTCCCGAGCGGAGGGCACGCAGTACTTC. As protein: CASSRAEGTQYF.

The V gene is TRBV20-1, the J gene TRBJ2-7, with D uncertain. The CDR3 sequence is 13 residues long. V lost 1 base to trimming and J lost 4 bases, with 11 bases between them. Germline V gene data show CDR1 as DFQATT and CDR2 as SNEGSKA (reference sequence). The CDR3 DNA follows: TGCAGTGCTAGAGGACCGGAGAGATACGAGCAGTACTTC. Protein product: CSARGPERYEQYF.